The T cell receptor (beta chain) under discussion was sequenced for a study of neurological immune-mediated disorders. From 2 million PBMCs stored at -80 C, the unsorted libraries were generated. This clonotype has at least ten counts. Trimming shortened V by 4 bases and J by 0 bases, and 17 bases separated the two germline ends. Germline-derived CDR1 and CDR2 are SGHVS and FNYEAQ. This CDR3 contains 17 residues. The cDNA came from 5'RACE, which used 10-nucleotide random UMIs. TCRdb called the 5' RACE reads again in MiXCR, with one record for every CDR3 protein. The sample lists more than 75,000 distinct CDR3 sequences, around 4.6% occurring once.

Sequencing was done on a sample of PBMCs. The V call is TRBV7-6, the J call TRBJ2-3; D perhaps matches TRBD2 (5 bases). This receptor was taken from a woman aged 25 to 39 with multiple sclerosis. The CDR3 loop reads CASSSLEDFSSTDTQYF. CDR3 nucleotides: TGTGCCAGCAGCTCCTTAGAGGACTTCTCTAGCACAGATACGCAGTATTTT.